The TCR beta chain under discussion was sequenced for a study of T cell responses to AZD1222 COVID-19 vaccine. General study points: The CD4 TCRs associated with vaccination extended across spike and predominated at 160-218 and 743-854. As reported, nearly half of all spike-specific TCRs target variant regions that are unmutated. Clonal diversity was possibly underestimated; the donors were predominantly white British and more often female. Baseline seropositivity occurred in only a handful of AZD1222 recipients.

This CDR3 is 15 amino acids long. CDR1 MNHEY and CDR2 SVGAGI come from the germline V gene. V was clipped by 4 bases and J by 0 bases, with 13 bases between them. This clone was seen only once. What it binds is not known. TCRdb's table, derived via immunoSEQ multiplex PCR, lists solely in-frame clones and lacks some. Here the sample spans 95,000 to 100,000 clones, approximately 90% being singletons. This TCR derives from an adult who received the AZD1222 COVID-19 vaccine. Sequencing used peripheral blood, obtained 28 days after the second AZD1222 dose. The rearrangement links TRBV6-5 to TRBJ2-7; TRBD2 might be the D (6 bases). The CDR3 loop is CASSSLAGSSYEQYF. CDR3 nucleotide sequence: TGTGCCAGCAGTTCGCTGGCGGGAAGCTCCTACGAGCAGTACTTC.